This TCR beta chain appears in the sequencing data of a study of cytomegalovirus exposure and HLA in healthy donors. Findings and limits, study-wide: Reports state that TCR beta sequences accurately predicted most subjects' HLA-A and HLA-B alleles. A later analysis found TCR association rates differed by HLA locus, highest for DRB1 and lowest for HLA-C.

The primer mix had 60 Vbeta and 13 Jbeta primers. Here immunoSEQ multiplex PCR was the method, and the copy in TCRdb shows in-frame clones only, minus some. This sample has fewer than 95,000 clones; around 75% occur once, and the top ten carry roughly 3%. With 4 bases clipped from V and 1 base from J, the junction kept 5 bases outside the gene matches. The germline CDR1 and CDR2 sequences are LNHDA and SQIVND (reference sequence). The CDR3 length is 15 residues. This clone was observed a handful of times. No antigen is known for it. This chain joins TRBV19 and TRBJ1-1; 8 bases are a match to TRBD1. This receptor was identified in a man aged 40-55 years in good health and CMV-seronegative. The sample comprised PBMCs. For the CDR3, the DNA is TGTGCCAGTAGTACTACCGACAGGGGGAACACTGAAGCTTTCTTT. Translated, it gives CASSTTDRGNTEAFF.